This record looks at one T cell receptor (beta chain) sequence and its context. This clonotype was observed many times. The antigen it binds to is not known. No much larger clone exists at a distance of one base, and base qualities are not known. Genomic DNA served as template for TCR beta VDJ combination and CDR3 sequence profiling. An Illumina HiSeq 2000 was the platform used for TCR repertoire sequencing. Concerning the study's data processing: TRBV/TRBJ rearrangement plots, CDR3 size and DJ length profiles, and Simpson's diversity index were used to assess repertoires. The most abundant DNA sequence in the deep sequencing data was defined as the immunodominant clone. CDR3 amino acid sequences were screened for sharing across subjects and were compared with published repertoires and the VDJdb database. The public reads were reprocessed in TCRdb via fastp at Q25 and MiXCR, keeping in-frame beta chains. Every distinct CDR3 protein forms one entry, paired with its most common genes and DNA. TCRdb's processing, not the study's, gives the V and J calls here. The sample table lists around 68,000 distinct CDR3 sequences, 45% to 60% of them with a count of one. Of the sample, about 8.5% falls within the top ten clones.

These data belong to a study of CD8+CD57+ T cells in acquired aplastic anemia (dated by TCRdb to between 2017 and 2018). Study-level background: DNA extracted from sorted CD4+ and CD8+ cells had a mean of roughly 3.4 ug, with a range of about 0.2 to 30 ug. For healthy donor samples, the average read count was about 10.8 million for CD4+ cells and roughly 12 million for CD8+ cells.

The study deep-sequenced TCR repertoires of sorted CD4+ and CD8+ blood T cells from severe aplastic anemia patients and healthy subjects. Ficoll-Paque density gradient centrifugation was used to isolate peripheral blood mononuclear cells. Before DNA was extracted, CD4+ and CD8+ T cells were sorted using either FACS or magnetic beads. The CDR3 holds 15 amino acids from the cysteine to the phenylalanine. Solely the CDR3 DNA is kept, with 45 bases framed from the first base. As encoded in the germline V gene, CDR1 is SGDLS while CDR2 is YYNGEE. V gives up 4 bases and J gives up 3 bases, and the segment between their germline ends measures 15 bases. The full study reports these points: Around 27 CD8+ CDR3 sequences were found in both patients and controls but appeared to be highly expressed in patients and within the immunodominant clones of the patients. CD8+ Simpson's diversity did not differ significantly between patients and healthy controls (P=0.060).

The chain links TRBV9 with TRBJ2-3; there is no confident call for the D gene. The clonotype originates from a human donor in good health, serving as a control. The sample consisted of sorted CD4+, CD8+, or CD8+CD57+ T cells (not recorded which) from PBMCs. The sequenced DNA: TGTGCCAGCAGCCCTCTGGACGGGCAAACAGATACGCAGTATTTT. Its protein is CASSPLDGQTDTQYF.